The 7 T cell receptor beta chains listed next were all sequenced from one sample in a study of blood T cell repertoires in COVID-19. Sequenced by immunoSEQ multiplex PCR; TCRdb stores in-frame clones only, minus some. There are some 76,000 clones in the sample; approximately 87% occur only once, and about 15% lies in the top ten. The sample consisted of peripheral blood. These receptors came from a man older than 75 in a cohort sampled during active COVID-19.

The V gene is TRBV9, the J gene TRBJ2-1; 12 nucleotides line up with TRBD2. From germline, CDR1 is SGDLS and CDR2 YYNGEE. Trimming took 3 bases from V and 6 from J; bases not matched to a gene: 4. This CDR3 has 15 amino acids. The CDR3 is CASSASGGAFNEQFF. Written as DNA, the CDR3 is TGTGCCAGCAGCGCTAGCGGGGGGGCTTTCAATGAGCAGTTCTTC.

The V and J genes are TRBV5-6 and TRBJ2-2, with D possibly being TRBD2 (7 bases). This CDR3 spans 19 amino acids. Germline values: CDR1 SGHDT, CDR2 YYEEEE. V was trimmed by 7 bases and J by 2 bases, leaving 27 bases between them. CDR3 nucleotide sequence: TGTGCCAGCCTTCCTACCGGGGGGAACAGGGACCTAAACACCGGGGAGCTGTTTTTT. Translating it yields CASLPTGGNRDLNTGELFF.

CDR3 sequence (DNA): TGTGCCAGCAGTTTATCCGCTACCCGGTACAATGAAAAACTGTTTTTT. This sequence encodes CASSLSATRYNEKLFF. This chain links TRBV27 with TRBJ1-4; D remains unclear. The CDR3 is made up of 16 amino acids. V lost 0 bases, J lost 5 bases, and 13 bases lay in between. Germline CDR1 reads MNHEY; CDR2 reads SMNVEV (reference sequence).

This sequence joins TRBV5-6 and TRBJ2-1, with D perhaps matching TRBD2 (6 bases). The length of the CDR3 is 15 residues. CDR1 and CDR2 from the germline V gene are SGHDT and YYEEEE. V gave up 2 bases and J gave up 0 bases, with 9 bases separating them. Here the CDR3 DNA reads TGTGCCAGCAGCTTCCTAGCGATCTCCTACAATGAGCAGTTCTTC. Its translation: CASSFLAISYNEQFF.

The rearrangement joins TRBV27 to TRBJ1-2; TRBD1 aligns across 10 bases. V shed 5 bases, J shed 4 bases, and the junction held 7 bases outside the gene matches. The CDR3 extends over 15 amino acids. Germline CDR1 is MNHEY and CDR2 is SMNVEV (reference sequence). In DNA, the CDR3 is TGTGCCAGCAGTCCGAGGACAGGGGGTCTCTATGGCTACACCTTC. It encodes CASSPRTGGLYGYTF.

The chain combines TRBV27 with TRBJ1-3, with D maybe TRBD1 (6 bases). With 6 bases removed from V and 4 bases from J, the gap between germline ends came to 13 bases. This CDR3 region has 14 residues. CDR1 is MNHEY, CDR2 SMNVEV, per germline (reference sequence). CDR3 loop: CASSSGTLGNTIYF. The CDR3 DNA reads TGTGCCAGCAGCTCCGGGACACTGGGAAACACCATATATTTT.

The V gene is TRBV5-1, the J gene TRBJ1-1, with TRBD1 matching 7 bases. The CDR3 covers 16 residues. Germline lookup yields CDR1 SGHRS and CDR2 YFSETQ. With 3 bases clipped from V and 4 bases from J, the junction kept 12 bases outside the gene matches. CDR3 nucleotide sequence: TGCGCCAGCAGCTCCGGACAGGCCCATGCTGTCACTGAAGCTTTCTTT. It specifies CASSSGQAHAVTEAFF.